The present TCR beta chain was sequenced within a study of blood T cell repertoires in COVID-19. The germline V gene encodes CDR1 SGHTA and CDR2 FQGNSA. The V and J ends lost 4 bases and 3 bases, in that order; junction bases with no gene match: 2. The CDR3 extends over 15 amino acids. Methods used by the authors: Estimation of nucleated cell counts relied on the amplification of reference gene primers. Assay: immunoSEQ multiplex PCR; the TCRdb copy retains only in-frame clones and omits some. V and J calls and clone size come straight from that table; D and trimming were deduced from the DNA. The data show approximately 160,000 clones, 93% seen once.

The TCR comes from a woman aged 60-70 years with COVID-19, enrolled during active disease. The gene calls are TRBV7-2 and TRBJ2-3; 12 bases line up with TRBD2. Sequencing was done on a sample of peripheral blood. The CDR3 coding sequence is TGTGCCAGCAGCTCCGGACTAGCGGGGACAGATACGCAGTATTTT. Translated: CASSSGLAGTDTQYF.